The 9 T cell receptor beta chains below come from one sample, sequenced in a study of T cells in Graves' hyperthyroidism and ophthalmopathy. TCR beta CDR3 region amplification was performed from RNA transcripts. When the TCR CDR3 underwent first-round RT-PCR, the HTBI primer set was used. Each CDR3 protein is one row after TCRdb ran MiXCR on the multiplex PCR reads. This sample has about 480,000 distinct CDR3 sequences, with roughly 24% found just once. The sample was blood. The source is a woman aged 30 to 39 with Graves' ophthalmopathy.

The chain combines TRBV28 with TRBJ2-5; tentatively, D is TRBD2 (6 bases). V was cut by 1 base and J by 0 bases, with 9 bases left in between. CDR3 length: 15 residues. Germline V lookup: CDR1 MDHEN, CDR2 SYDVKM. In DNA form, the CDR3 reads TGTGCCAGCAGTTTATCCGGAGGGAACCAAGAGACCCAGTACTTC. As protein: CASSLSGGNQETQYF.

The chain recombines TRBV12-3 or TRBV12-4 with TRBJ2-5, with TRBD2 matching over 8 bases. Trimming at V came to 3 bases and at J to 5 bases, leaving 5 bases not matched to a gene. The length of the CDR3 is 14 residues. The CDR3: CASSFGTSQETQYF. The CDR3 coding sequence is TGTGCCAGCAGTTTTGGGACTAGTCAGGAGACCCAGTACTTC.

This clonotype was seen at least ten times. The chain links TRBV2 to TRBJ1-1; D is unclear. This CDR3 contains 15 residues. Looked up from germline, CDR1 is SNHLY and CDR2 is FYNNEI. V gave up 4 bases and J gave up 0 bases, with 12 bases separating them. CDR3 sequence reads: CASSGEGGLNTEAFF. In DNA form, the CDR3 reads TGTGCCAGCAGTGGGGAGGGTGGATTGAACACTGAAGCTTTCTTT.

The chain joins TRBV11-1 to TRBJ2-7; 8 bases are shared with TRBD1. Germline CDR1 and CDR2: SGHAT and FQDESV (reference sequence). The CDR3 runs to 12 residues. J gave up 7 bases and V 5 bases, and 4 bases lay outside the gene matches. The CDR3 DNA reads TGTGCCAGCAGCCTGGACAGGGAGGAGCAGTACTTC. It encodes CASSLDREEQYF.

V usage is TRBV7-2 and J usage is TRBJ1-3, with D unresolved. The CDR3 sequence is 12 residues long. Per germline, CDR1 SGHTA and CDR2 FQGNSA. Trimming shortened V by 6 bases and J by 4 bases, and 7 bases separated the two germline ends. The CDR3 DNA follows: TGTGCCAGCAGTTACCTCGGAAACACCATATATTTT. It encodes CASSYLGNTIYF.

This clonotype was counted at least ten times. At one of its ends the junction is not consistent with the germline gene, which may arise from a read error. The chain is built from TRBV12-3 or TRBV12-4 and TRBJ2-2; the D call may be TRBD1 or TRBD2 (7 bases each). CDR3 size: 15 residues. The CDR3 reads CASSTSGQARGELLF. CDR3 sequence (DNA): TGTGCCAGCAGCACCTCTGGACAGGCTCGGGGGGAGCTGCTTTTT.

This clonotype came up once. The V gene is TRBV2, the J gene TRBJ1-1; TRBD1 is a possible D gene (5 bases). The CDR3 contains 14 residues. Trimming removed 7 bases at V and 1 base at J, with 13 bases between. Germline CDR1 reads SNHLY; CDR2 reads FYNNEI. The CDR3 DNA is TGTGCCAGCATGGAGAGACAGCAGAACACTGAAGCTTTCTTT. Translated, it gives CASMERQQNTEAFF.

About this clonotype itself: Relative to the germline gene, one junction end is altered; a read error may explain this. The rearrangement links TRBV6-2 or TRBV6-3 to TRBJ1-5; 11 nucleotides match TRBD1. CDR1 MNHEY and CDR2 SVGEGT come from the germline V gene. The CDR3 has 15 amino acids. The DNA of the CDR3 is TGTGCCAGCAGTACGGGACAGGGGGGCAATCGGCCCCAGCATTTT. The encoded protein is CASSTGQGGNRPQHF.

This clonotype was recorded many times. This chain uses TRBV27 with TRBJ2-7; the match to TRBD2 covers 9 bases. The germline gives CDR1 MNHEY, CDR2 SMNVEV (reference sequence). The junction had 3 bases not matched to a gene; V was cut back by 3 bases and J by 0 bases. The CDR3 spans 15 residues. The CDR3 loop reads CASSFLAGTSYEQYF. For the CDR3, the DNA is TGTGCCAGCAGTTTCCTAGCGGGGACCTCCTACGAGCAGTACTTC.